This T cell receptor beta chain was sequenced during a study of blood T cell repertoires in COVID-19. Whole-study context: The United States, Italy and Spain were the sources of the acute and convalescent COVID-19 samples. PBMCs, B-cell-depleted T cells, or T cells provided the cDNA or gDNA that made up the material.

The protocol was immunoSEQ multiplex PCR, while the TCRdb copy is restricted to in-frame clones and leaves out a portion. The table lists about 370,000 clones, 70% to 90% of them singletons. The V segment lost 3 bases and the J segment 3 bases; nucleotides outside the gene matches: 11. Germline CDR1 MNHEY, CDR2 SVGEGT. This CDR3 contains 18 residues. The chain couples TRBV6-2 or TRBV6-3 to TRBJ2-5, with 12 bases lining up with TRBD2. The source material was peripheral blood. The TCR comes from a woman aged 30 to 39 with COVID-19, enrolled during active disease. CDR3 sequence (DNA): TGTGCCAGCAGTTATGGGGCCTCTAGCGGGGGGGCCGAAGAGACCCAGTACTTC. It encodes CASSYGASSGGAEETQYF.